This T cell receptor beta chain derives from a study of blood T cells in healthy people across ages (dated by TCRdb to between 2014 and 2017). In the study overall: Template switching captured roughly one uniquely barcoded TCR beta cDNA molecule per two T cells in model experiments. Donors of different ages were randomly distributed across sequencing lanes to avoid experimental bias. The donors were divided into four age groups: young (average 16 years), middle-aged (roughly 40), aged (approximately 62) and long-lived (approximately 74). For two donors (one aged 18 to 30 and one aged 80 or older), the study analyzed two additional independent replicas of 1 million unique cDNA reads from the same blood draw. Using deep sequencing normalized with unique cDNA molecular identifiers, the study measured how TCR beta repertoire diversity changes with age. The study at large found these results: Compared with the aged group, the long-lived group had more naive CD4+ T cells, fewer expanded clones and increased TCR diversity, suggesting age selection. Observed TCR beta diversity per million T cells fell roughly linearly with age, and a significant reduction was already apparent by age roughly 40. Because the CMV infection status of the donors was unknown, age-related changes in expanded clonotypes may potentially have been confounded. Estimates of total diversity from one million sequenced T cells were regarded as lower bounds and underestimates. A strong correlation was found between observed TCR beta diversity and the percentage of naive T cells measured by flow cytometry. Conclusive comparison of naive and antigen-experienced compartments was prevented by the profiling of bulk unsorted PBMCs.

This clonotype has more than one count but fewer than ten. Which antigen it targets is not known. Base qualities were left out, and no much larger clone turns up one base away. Library prep was done by 5' RACE. This sample was sequenced with an Illumina HiSeq 2500. The second PCR ran for roughly 7 to 11 cycles and used a J-beta primer mix along with a sample-barcoded 5' primer. A unique molecular identifier was introduced onto each TCR beta cDNA molecule by a template-switch 5' adaptor carrying 12 random nucleotides. Each sample yielded at least 2.5 million CDR3-containing paired-end reads. The Mint cDNA synthesis kit, primed by a TRBC-specific oligonucleotide, was used to synthesize first-strand cDNA from all RNA. Following uracil-DNA glycosylase treatment, all cDNA underwent a first 18-cycle PCR with the universal primers M1SS and BC2_uni_R. The original pipeline was this. For normalization, 1 million high-quality reads, each with a distinct molecular identifier, were randomly selected from each sample. Reads sharing molecular identifiers were discarded rather than binned into consensus sequences. CDR3 identification, clonotype clustering and error correction used MiTCR with a Q25 quality threshold and the strictest error-elimination algorithm. Lower-bound total TCR beta diversity was estimated with a nonparametric unseen species model using Euler transformation. Starting from the raw public reads, TCRdb applied fastp trimming at Q25, assembled clones with MiXCR and retained in-frame beta chains. One record per CDR3 amino acid sequence lists the most common genes and DNA. The V and J calls follow TCRdb's processing rather than the paper's. This sample comprises more than 550,000 distinct CDR3 sequences, about 24% of them detected only once. Under 25% of the sample belongs to the ten largest clones.

The 39 donors, aged roughly 6 to 95 years, were systemically healthy Caucasian individuals from Russia. Each donor gave 9 to 10 milliliters of peripheral blood, collected into EDTA-treated Vacutainer tubes. Ficoll-Paque density-gradient centrifugation was used to isolate PBMCs, with at least 7 million per sample. Total RNA was extracted from PBMCs with Trizol reagent, with at least 6 micrograms obtained per sample. The percentages of naive CD45RAhigh/CD27high T cells were determined by flow cytometry on a PBMC aliquot from every donor. The germline V gene gives CDR1 as SQVTM and CDR2 as ANQGSEA. After removal of 5 bases from V and 4 bases from J, the junction retains 11 bases not matched to a gene. The CDR3, cysteine through phenylalanine, is 15 amino acids long. Here the CDR3 DNA is all that survives: 45 bases in frame from base 1.

The sequencing sample was made of blood. This TCR derives from a man in his 70s in good health. The rearranged chain carries TRBV29-1 and TRBJ1-1; 9 of the junction bases match TRBD1. The CDR3 loop reads CSVYTGGGLRTEAFF. DNA sequence: TGCAGCGTTTACACAGGGGGCGGCTTGCGCACTGAAGCTTTCTTT.